This TCR beta chain was recorded in a study of blood T cell repertoires in COVID-19 (dated by TCRdb to about 2020). Broadly, across the study: Samples from collaborators originated in the United States, Italy and Spain and spanned both the acute and convalescent phases of COVID-19. The prospective study material was composed of cDNA or gDNA derived from T cells, B-cell-depleted T cells, or PBMCs. The dataset comprised deeply sampled blood TCRbeta repertoires from subjects exposed to, actively infected with, or recovered from COVID-19. The repertoires were made available in a free public database intended to serve as a resource for research on the immune response to SARS-CoV-2. The samples were drawn from the first 160 participants of the ongoing ImmuneRACE study and from 1,254 subjects provided by 6 global collaborators. Nearly every sample came with metadata listing a de-identified subject ID, COVID-19 status, age in years and sex. Where HLA class I and class II types were available, the types were taken from metadata supplied by the sample provider, not from assay-based typing.

Whole blood was collected in K2EDTA tubes by collaborating institutions according to the institutions' own protocols. Collaborator samples were shipped for TCRbeta analysis as frozen whole blood, isolated PBMCs, or DNA extracted from either sample type. The CDR3 goes from the cysteine to the phenylalanine over 12 residues. Kept here is only the CDR3 DNA, which spans 36 bases and is read in frame from base 1. From a lookup of the germline V gene, CDR1 and CDR2 are MNHEY and SVGAGI. Relative to germline, V is 7 bases shorter and J is 3 bases shorter, with 7 bases between their ends. Broader findings and caveats from the paper: The amount of clinical and demographic metadata varied by source and participant and was provided uncurated.

The immunoSEQ Assay, a bias-controlled multiplex PCR, was used to amplify TCRbeta CDR3 regions from genomic DNA. The paper's data handling went like this. The number of nucleated cells in each sample was estimated by amplification of reference gene primers within the assay. To quantify the absolute abundance of each unique TCRbeta CDR3 rearrangement, sequence reads were collapsed and filtered. Productive Simpson clonality was computed per sample as the square root of Simpson's diversity index over productive rearrangements. TCRdb provides this immuneACCESS table in a form limited to in-frame rearrangements. Some clones are lacking; in checked studies, under half of them reflect an unresolved V gene, and why the rest are absent is not known. V, J and clone size are those of that table, while D and trimming were read from the DNA. The sample table shows 130,000 to 150,000 clones, and 81% are seen once. The ten most abundant clones make up about 7.5% of the sample.

For this clone: The specificity of this receptor is unknown. No per-base quality is available; no much larger clone lies one base away.

The receptor's source is a human donor in a cohort sampled during active COVID-19. The chain is made from TRBV6-5 and TRBJ1-3; too little of a D gene remains to name it. Sequencing used peripheral blood. The base sequence is TGTGCCAGCATGGCGGATGGAAACACCATATATTTT. Translated, it reads CASMADGNTIYF.